A selection of T cell receptor beta chains follows, all from one sample in a study of T cells in Graves' hyperthyroidism and ophthalmopathy. MiXCR, run by TCRdb on the multiplex PCR reads, gives a single entry per CDR3 protein. The sample includes a few hundred thousand distinct CDR3 sequences, around 15% of them seen just once. The sequenced sample was blood. Receptor source: a woman in her fifties or sixties with Graves' hyperthyroidism that later progressed to Graves' ophthalmopathy. Both conserved end residues are part of each CDR3. A D gene is named only where the DNA matches it firmly.

>TRBV9|TRBJ2-7|TRBD1
CASSVTGGGGVEQYF
>TRBV5-1|TRBJ1-2|NA
CASSLKEGRYGYTF
>TRBV7-9|TRBJ1-6|NA
CASSFSRGSDSPLHF
>TRBV20-1|TRBJ2-7|TRBD2
CSAGLSGRVAEQYF
>TRBV28|TRBJ1-3|TRBD1
CASSGGDRSSGNTIYF
>TRBV27|TRBJ1-2|NA
CASSLMWNYGYTF
>TRBV20-1|TRBJ2-7|TRBD1
CSARDDRDPWEQYF
>TRBV4-2|TRBJ1-2|NA
CASSQSTDSYGYTF
>TRBV28|TRBJ2-5|TRBD1
CASSNRDRVWTQYF
>TRBV2|TRBJ2-7|NA
CAGGGGRGAGREQYF
>TRBV2|TRBJ1-5|TRBD1
CASSRYQGDSQPQHF
>TRBV28|TRBJ2-7|TRBD2
CASSLSGGSGRYEQYF
>TRBV28|TRBJ2-7|NA
CASSDRFSIHEQYF
>TRBV5-4|TRBJ1-1|NA
CASSLAGQGAEAFF
>TRBV7-3|TRBJ1-1|NA
CASSPEKALNTEAFF
>TRBV28|TRBJ2-7|NA
CASRPDGSYEQYF
>TRBV12-3/TRBV12-4|TRBJ2-3|NA
CASSLGEADTQYF
>TRBV7-8|TRBJ2-7|NA
CASSLGLAGADSEQYF
>TRBV7-9|TRBJ2-7|NA
CASSLPPGPREAKGNEQYF
>TRBV29-1|TRBJ2-2|TRBD2
CGTSGTYTGELFF
>TRBV7-9|TRBJ2-5|NA
CASTRTVQETQYF
>TRBV3-1|TRBJ1-2|TRBD1
CASSLRSIGGSRTGYTF
>TRBV5-5|TRBJ2-1|TRBD2
CASSLRTSGRNEQFF
>TRBV20-1|TRBJ2-5|NA
CSAIQGAGETQYF
>TRBV28|TRBJ1-1|TRBD1
CASSAIDRDWTEAFF
>TRBV13|TRBJ2-1|TRBD2
CASSPPGLGEQFF
>TRBV20-1|TRBJ2-1|TRBD2
CSALGLDLNNEQFF
>TRBV27|TRBJ2-1|TRBD2
CASSLNPSGSDEQFF
>TRBV6-1|TRBJ2-7|TRBD2
CASSVAGGPSYEQYF
>TRBV27|TRBJ2-1|TRBD2
CASTHSGKSYNEQFF
>TRBV19|TRBJ1-2|NA
CASSIRREVDGYTF
>TRBV6-6|TRBJ2-3|NA
CASSYQDTSTDTQYF
>TRBV20-1|TRBJ2-3|TRBD2
CSARGQGGRAAVDTQYF
>TRBV5-6|TRBJ2-7|NA
CASSWAGEQYF
>TRBV20-1|TRBJ2-5|NA
CSARDHGETQYF
>TRBV5-1|TRBJ2-7|NA
CASSLAQGEQYF
>TRBV3-1|TRBJ1-1|NA
CASSQRGLEAFF
>TRBV12-3/TRBV12-4|TRBJ1-3|NA
CASSESAGAGNTIYF
>TRBV20-1|TRBJ1-1|TRBD1
CSARLDRGTEAFF